This record looks at one T cell receptor (beta chain) sequence and its context. Its cognate antigen is unknown. Produced via immunoSEQ multiplex PCR; TCRdb's table is partial and in-frame only. This table holds approximately 73,000 clones, roughly 80% found once. Germline V lookup: CDR1 SGHRS, CDR2 YFSETQ. The length of the CDR3 is 14 residues. V lost 2 bases, J lost 4 bases, and 9 bases lay in between. The sample comes from a study of T cell responses to AZD1222 COVID-19 vaccine. Study-level background: Pooling of second doses given at about 4 or about 12 weeks was done. The study, taken as a whole, reports: Reportedly, nearly half the spike-specific TCRs target unmutated variant regions.

The chain combines TRBV5-1 with TRBJ2-2, with D perhaps TRBD2 (5 bases). Sample: peripheral blood, taken on day 0 of AZD1222 vaccination. The TCR sequence derives from an adult in good health. CDR3 loop: CASSFGGSTGELFF. In DNA, the CDR3 is TGCGCCAGCAGCTTTGGAGGCTCCACCGGGGAGCTGTTTTTT.